A single sample gave rise to the 21 T cell receptor beta chains below, sequenced in a study of T cells in Graves' hyperthyroidism and ophthalmopathy (dated by TCRdb to the late 2010s). The method was multiplex PCR. Reads for this sample came from an Illumina HiSeq 2000. TCR beta CDR3 regions were amplified from RNA transcripts. For the first round of RT-PCR on the TCR CDR3, the HTBI primer set was used together with the Qiagen OneStep RT-PCR kit. TCRdb handled the public reads itself, with Q25 trimming in fastp and clone calling in MiXCR, and kept productive beta chains. CDR3 protein sequences are deduplicated, and each keeps its most common genes and DNA. The sample table contains just over 550,000 distinct CDR3 sequences; only one count was recorded for approximately 44% of them. The top ten constitute just over 8% of the sample. Sequences were obtained from peripheral blood or thyroid tissue (not recorded which). These receptors all come from a young woman with Graves' hyperthyroidism. Donor details come from another sample of the same person, matched by shared clones.

This clonotype was detected only once. The rearrangement uses TRBV20-1 and TRBJ2-3; the match to TRBD2 covers 8 bases. Germline CDR1 and CDR2: DFQATT and SNEGSKA (reference sequence). The CDR3 length is 15 residues. J was trimmed by 5 bases and V by 5 bases; bases with no gene match: 12. CDR3 sequence: CSASVGTSSQDTQYF. CDR3 bases: TGCAGTGCTTCGGTGGGGACTAGTTCGCAAGATACGCAGTATTTT.

The chain links TRBV9 to TRBJ1-2; 7 positions match TRBD1. The V and J ends lost 3 bases and 3 bases, in that order; junction bases with no gene match: 11. The CDR3 length is 16 residues. Germline values: CDR1 SGDLS, CDR2 YYNGEE. The CDR3 loop reads CASSAVGQEGYYGYTF. The CDR3 DNA is TGTGCCAGCAGCGCCGTCGGACAGGAGGGATACTATGGCTACACCTTC.

The rearrangement links TRBV11-2 to TRBJ1-2; D call uncertain. The V gene lost 8 bases and the J gene lost 3 bases, with 10 bases spanning the gap. The CDR3 loop spans 12 amino acids. The germline V gene has CDR1 SGHAT and CDR2 FQNNGV. CDR3 in amino acids: CASGSTYYGYTF. CDR3 DNA sequence: TGTGCCAGCGGCAGCACGTACTATGGCTACACCTTC. Full variable domain (remainder filled in from reference TRBV11-2 and TRBJ1-2): EAGVAQSPRYKIIEKRQSVAFWCNPISGHATLYWYQQILGQGPKLLIQFQNNGVVDDSQLPKDRFSAERLKGVDSTLKIQPAKLEDSAVYLCASGSTYYGYTFGSGTRLTVV.

The chain employs TRBV29-1 and TRBJ2-7; 8 bases are a match to TRBD1. J lost 2 bases, V lost 4 bases, and 4 bases had no gene match. The CDR3 loop spans 13 amino acids. Germline CDR1 reads SQVTM; CDR2 reads ANQGSEA. CDR3 in amino acids: CSVGRDRPYEQYF. The CDR3, as DNA: TGCAGCGTTGGGCGGGACAGGCCCTACGAGCAGTACTTC.

This clonotype was found once. The V and J genes are TRBV29-1 and TRBJ1-2; possibly TRBD1 for D (5 bases). The germline V and J ends were trimmed by 7 bases and 3 bases, with 9 bases remaining between them. The length of the CDR3 is 11 residues. Per germline, CDR1 SQVTM and CDR2 ANQGSEA. The CDR3 DNA reads as TGCAGCGGCGGGGGGGACTATGGCTACACCTTC. Amino acid sequence: CSGGGDYGYTF.

The rearrangement uses TRBV10-3 and TRBJ1-1; a possible D gene is TRBD1 (5 bases). Trimming took 0 bases from V and 6 from J, leaving 5 bases between them. This CDR3 comprises 12 residues. Germline CDR1 ENHRY, CDR2 SYGVKD. CDR3 nucleotides: TGTGCCATCAGTGAGTCGGGGGCTGAAGCTTTCTTT. Amino acid sequence: CAISESGAEAFF.

The chain carries TRBV11-1 and TRBJ2-6; the D gene is possibly TRBD1 (5 bases). V lost 5 bases and J 4 bases, leaving 12 bases between the germline ends. The germline gives CDR1 SGHAT, CDR2 FQDESV (reference sequence). The CDR3 loop spans 15 amino acids. The CDR3: CASSGGQGGANVLTF. In nucleotides, the CDR3 is TGTGCCAGCAGCGGTGGACAAGGGGGGGCCAACGTCCTGACTTTC.

The V and J genes are TRBV5-1 and TRBJ1-6, with TRBD1 matching 7 bases. The CDR3 covers 16 residues. After removal of 4 bases from V and 5 bases from J, the junction contained 9 bases not matched to a gene. Looked up from germline, CDR1 is SGHRS and CDR2 is YFSETQ. The DNA of the CDR3 is TGCGCCAGCAGCCTACAGGGGACAAACCATAATTCACCCCTCCACTTT. Its protein is CASSLQGTNHNSPLHF.

Comment on this clonotype: Since a much larger clone is just one base distant, this may be a read error. The chain is built from TRBV7-2 and TRBJ1-3; D is ambiguous. CDR1 and CDR2 (germline): SGHTA, FQGNSA. This CDR3 region has 14 residues. Here the CDR3 reads CASSPRLSGNTVYF. CDR3 nucleotides: TGTGCCAGCAGCCCGAGGCTCTCTGGAAACACCGTATATTTT.

This clonotype was counted many times. The V and J genes are TRBV2 and TRBJ2-7, with 9 bases aligning to TRBD1. J lost 5 bases, V lost 4 bases, and 0 bases had no gene match. CDR1 and CDR2 from the germline V gene are SNHLY and FYNNEI. The CDR3 length is 12 residues. As DNA, the CDR3 is TGTGCCAGCAGTGGACAGGGGGACGAGCAGTACTTC. The encoded protein is CASSGQGDEQYF.

The V gene is TRBV20-1, the J gene TRBJ1-2; TRBD1 matches at 9 bases. Germline CDR1 reads DFQATT; CDR2 reads SNEGSKA (reference sequence). The CDR3 covers 14 residues. Germline trimming cut 6 bases from V and 6 bases from J; bases unmatched to any gene: 11. This CDR3 is CSATGQGYSHGYTF. CDR3 in DNA: TGCAGTGCCACGGGACAGGGTTATTCGCATGGCTACACCTTC.

The genes are TRBV7-9 and TRBJ1-1; maybe TRBD1 (5 bases). V was shortened by 5 bases and J by 2 bases, with 21 bases between the two germline ends. Germline V gene sequence: CDR1 SEHNR, CDR2 FQNEAQ (reference sequence). The CDR3 spans 17 residues. The CDR3 is CASSTLPRASSNTEAFF. CDR3 nucleotides: TGTGCCAGCAGCACGCTCCCCAGGGCTTCTTCCAACACTGAAGCTTTCTTT.

The chain couples TRBV2 to TRBJ1-2, with D perhaps TRBD1 (6 bases). This CDR3 region has 14 residues. Germline CDR1 and CDR2: SNHLY and FYNNEI. Trimming removed 6 bases at V and 3 bases at J, with 14 bases between. The CDR3 sequence: CASSRTRTDYGYTF. CDR3 coding DNA: TGTGCCAGCAGCCGCACCAGGACAGACTATGGCTACACCTTC.

This clonotype was seen repeatedly, ten times or more. The chain is built from TRBV29-1 and TRBJ2-3, with TRBD1 identical over 8 bases. V lost 4 bases to trimming and J lost 1 base; unmatched junction nucleotides: 4. CDR1 is SQVTM and CDR2 is ANQGSEA in the germline V gene. CDR3 length: 14 residues. CDR3 nucleotide sequence: TGCAGCGTTGCACAGGGGGTTCGCACAGATACGCAGTATTTT. Translated, it gives CSVAQGVRTDTQYF.

This rearrangement joins TRBV6-1 to TRBJ2-2; D is possibly TRBD1 (6 bases). This CDR3 is built from 15 residues. Per the germline V gene, CDR1 is MNHNS and CDR2 is SASEGT. The ends were cut back, 5 bases at V and 4 bases at J, with 14 bases in the middle. This CDR3 is CASSPLTGFTGELFF. The CDR3, as DNA: TGTGCCAGCAGTCCACTCACAGGGTTCACCGGGGAGCTGTTTTTT.

This clonotype was detected ten times or more. The gene calls are TRBV10-3 and TRBJ2-7, with 14 bases matching TRBD2. Trimming at V came to 4 bases and at J to 4 bases, leaving 0 bases not matched to a gene. The length of the CDR3 is 14 residues. Germline CDR1 reads ENHRY; CDR2 reads SYGVKD. The CDR3 region is CAISGTSGRYEQYF. CDR3 nucleotides: TGTGCCATCAGTGGGACTAGCGGGAGGTACGAGCAGTACTTC.

This clonotype has just one count. The chain joins TRBV10-3 to TRBJ1-1; 7 positions agree with TRBD1. Germline lookup yields CDR1 ENHRY and CDR2 SYGVKD. The length of the CDR3 is 16 residues. V dropped 4 bases and J dropped 3; count of bases not matched to a gene: 11. The CDR3 nucleotides read TGTGCCATCAGTGTTGGAGGGGGCTACGTCGACACTGAAGCTTTCTTT. It translates to CAISVGGGYVDTEAFF.

The gene calls are TRBV20-1 and TRBJ2-5; D might be TRBD2 (5 bases). V was trimmed by 1 base and J by 5 bases, leaving 17 bases between them. This CDR3 is built from 15 residues. CDR1 DFQATT and CDR2 SNEGSKA come from the germline V gene (reference sequence). The CDR3 region has the DNA TGCAGTGCTAGAGGTCGGACTGGCTTCATGGAGACCCAGTACTTC. As protein: CSARGRTGFMETQYF.

This clonotype was seen repeatedly, ten times or more. The V call is TRBV2, the J call TRBJ1-5; weak D call: TRBD1 (5 bases). The CDR3 runs to 13 residues. The V gene's germline CDR1 is SNHLY and CDR2 FYNNEI. The V end was cut by 6 bases, the J end by 1 base, with 7 bases between. The CDR3 spells CASRDMSNQPQHF. The CDR3 DNA reads TGTGCCAGCAGGGACATGAGCAATCAGCCCCAGCATTTT.

This chain connects TRBV6-6 to TRBJ1-4; a possible D gene is TRBD1 (5 bases). Germline CDR1 reads MNHNY; CDR2 reads SVGAGI (reference sequence). The length of the CDR3 is 13 residues. Trimming cost V 9 bases and J 7 bases, with 15 bases left between them. CDR3 residues: CASMAGTVEKLFF. The CDR3 DNA reads as TGTGCCAGTATGGCCGGGACGGTTGAAAAACTGTTTTTT.

The chain employs TRBV7-9 and TRBJ2-3; TRBD2 is a possible D gene (5 bases). Trimming stripped 1 base from V and 6 bases from J, with 14 bases between. This CDR3 spans 15 amino acids. Germline loops: CDR1 SEHNR, CDR2 FQNEAQ (reference sequence). The CDR3 is CASSLGTLGSDTQYF. The CDR3 bases are TGTGCCAGCAGCTTAGGGACCCTGGGGAGCGATACGCAGTATTTT.